A single sample is the source of the 8 T cell receptor beta chains below, sequenced in a study of blood T cell repertoires in COVID-19. Assay used: immunoSEQ multiplex PCR; TCRdb lists only in-frame clones, some missing. In the table there are about 300,000 clones, around 87% of which are singletons. Material for sequencing was peripheral blood. Every receptor here comes from a man in his 70s with acute or convalescent COVID-19.

The chain links TRBV7-2 to TRBJ1-1; D is ambiguous. V dropped 5 bases and J dropped 7 bases, with 11 bases sitting between them. The CDR3 contains 12 residues. CDR1 and CDR2 from the germline V gene are SGHTA and FQGNSA. The CDR3: CASSRTPYEAFF. In DNA, the CDR3 is TGTGCCAGCAGCCGAACCCCCTATGAAGCTTTCTTT.

This rearrangement joins TRBV7-8 to TRBJ1-1; unclear D gene. Germline CDR1 is SGHVS and CDR2 is FQNEAQ. CDR3 length equals 13 residues. V lost 4 bases, J lost 0 bases, and 6 bases lay in between. In DNA form, the CDR3 reads TGTGCCAGCAGCTCCTTAATGAACACTGAAGCTTTCTTT. Encoded protein: CASSSLMNTEAFF.

In this sample, this clone turned up once. The CDR3 sequence: CATSGNTEAFF. The CDR3 DNA follows: TGTGCCACGTCAGGGAACACTGAAGCTTTCTTT. J is TRBJ1-1 and V is TRBV30; D gene unclear. CDR3 length: 11 residues. Germline assignment: CDR1 GTSNPN and CDR2 SVGIG (reference sequence). V dropped 8 bases and J dropped 1 base, with 8 bases sitting between them.

This clone was recorded once. This chain joins TRBV30 and TRBJ2-1; no clear D gene. CDR3 length: 12 amino acids. CDR1 GTSNPN and CDR2 SVGIG come from the germline V gene (reference sequence). Trimming cost V 5 bases and J 0 bases, with 5 bases left between them. CDR3 coding DNA: TGTGCCTGGGGCTACTCCTACAATGAGCAGTTCTTC. Translating it yields CAWGYSYNEQFF.

The chain joins TRBV20-1 to TRBJ1-2; D gene unclear. Germline V gives CDR1 DFQATT, CDR2 SNEGSKA (reference sequence). V lost 3 bases to trimming and J lost 4 bases, with 15 bases between them. The CDR3 has 14 amino acids. This CDR3 is CSASLPRAVYGYTF. CDR3 DNA sequence: TGCAGTGCTAGTTTACCGAGGGCCGTCTATGGCTACACCTTC.

The chain combines TRBV4-3 with TRBJ2-1, with 16 bases identical to TRBD2. Looked up from germline, CDR1 is LGHNA and CDR2 is YSLEER. The CDR3 sequence is 16 residues long. V lost 3 bases, J lost 7 bases, and 3 bases stayed unmatched. The CDR3 region is CASSHGTSGGGNEQFF. CDR3 DNA: TGCGCCAGCAGCCACGGGACTAGCGGGGGGGGGAATGAGCAGTTCTTC.

The genes are TRBV28 and TRBJ1-5; no reliable D call. The germline V gene encodes CDR1 MDHEN and CDR2 SYDVKM. Trimming removed 5 bases at V and 2 bases at J, with 10 bases between. The CDR3 runs 14 residues. CDR3 protein: CASSRSWGNQPQHF. The CDR3 DNA follows: TGTGCCAGCAGTCGGAGTTGGGGCAATCAGCCCCAGCATTTT.

The chain combines TRBV3-1 (or the pseudogene TRBV3-2) with TRBJ1-2, with D possibly being TRBD1 (6 bases). CDR1 and CDR2 (germline): LGHDT, YNNKEL (reference sequence). There are 14 residues in the CDR3. Trimming cost V 4 bases and J 7 bases, with 16 bases left between them. The CDR3 DNA sequence: TGTGCCAGCAGCCCAAGGACAGTGGGCGGTGGCTACACCTTC. Protein product: CASSPRTVGGGYTF.